This T cell receptor (beta chain) was documented in a study of cytomegalovirus exposure and HLA in healthy donors. The PCR was carried out with 60 Vbeta primers and 13 Jbeta primers. Clones were sequenced by immunoSEQ multiplex PCR, and TCRdb holds only the in-frame ones, with some missing. The profile covers some 150,000 clones, with 81% appearing a single time and over 10% taken by the ten largest. Germline V gene sequence: CDR1 SGHDN, CDR2 FVKESK. Trimming took 0 bases from V and 6 from J, leaving 17 bases between them. The CDR3 consists of 17 residues. What was sequenced was PBMCs. The chain couples TRBV14 to TRBJ2-2, with D possibly matching TRBD1 (5 bases). This sequence was found in a woman aged 50 to 65 in good health and CMV-seronegative. The CDR3 spells CASSQEAFRSRAGELFF. DNA for the CDR3: TGTGCCAGCAGCCAAGAGGCCTTTCGGAGCAGGGCCGGGGAGCTGTTTTTT.